This is a list of T cell receptor beta chains from one sample in a study of technical replicates of blood from a few donors. The repertoire was sequenced with immunoSEQ multiplex PCR; TCRdb's copy has only in-frame clones and lacks some. The sample yields tens of thousands of clones, 80% to 95% seen once. The sample was T cells isolated from PBMCs. Receptors originate from a human donor in good health. The CDR3 runs from the conserved cysteine through the conserved F or W. The order of the fields is D gene, V gene, J gene, clone size, CDR3 protein, CDR3 DNA. The D gene is left open where the match is weak. Expanded clones get a size class; other rows say once, few or many, or leave the size out.

NA	TRBV25-1	TRBJ1-5	NA	CASSEFELQPQHF	TGTGCCAGCAGTGAATTTGAGCTACAGCCCCAGCATTTT
TRBD1	TRBV5-4	TRBJ1-1	NA	CASSRQGNTEAFF	TGTGCCAGCAGCCGACAGGGGAACACTGAAGCTTTCTTT
NA	TRBV5-8	TRBJ2-6	NA	CASSLFPGLPSGANVLTF	TGTGCCAGCAGCTTGTTTCCAGGGCTACCTTCCGGGGCCAACGTCCTGACTTTC
NA	TRBV16	TRBJ2-3	NA	CASSQRFADTQYF	TGTGCCAGCAGCCAACGGTTTGCAGATACGCAGTATTTT
NA	TRBV10-3	TRBJ2-7	NA	CAIGWGDEQYF	TGTGCCATTGGGTGGGGCGACGAGCAGTACTTC
TRBD1	TRBV10-3	TRBJ1-1	NA	CAILERGGQGGTEAFF	TGTGCCATCCTTGAGAGGGGTGGACAGGGGGGGACTGAAGCTTTCTTT
TRBD2	TRBV5-8	TRBJ2-7	NA	CASRIRTSGSTAEQYF	TGTGCCAGCAGGATTAGGACTAGCGGGAGTACGGCCGAGCAGTACTTC
TRBD1	TRBV5-1	TRBJ2-1	NA	CASSLDRGGEQFF	TGCGCCAGCAGCTTAGACAGGGGTGGTGAGCAGTTCTTC
NA	TRBV6-1	TRBJ2-7	once	CASSEASAASSYEQYF	TGTGCCAGCAGTGAAGCGTCAGCGGCGAGCTCCTACGAGCAGTACTTC
NA	TRBV5-1	TRBJ1-4	NA	CASSLGSGGTNEKLFF	TGCGCCAGCAGCTTGGGATCGGGGGGAACTAATGAAAAACTGTTTTTT
TRBD2	TRBV28	TRBJ2-7	NA	CASSLRVELAGYEQYF	TGTGCCAGCAGTTTACGGGTAGAGCTAGCGGGTTACGAGCAGTACTTC